The next 16 T cell receptor beta chains were all read from a single sample in a study of shared clonotypes between healthy human individuals. Assay: immunoSEQ multiplex PCR; the TCRdb copy retains only in-frame clones and omits some. The sample has roughly 2.5 million clones; around nine tenths are singletons. Sequencing was carried out using naive CD4+ T cells sorted from blood. The subset was: CD45RA+ positively selected. These receptors all come from a man aged 18 to 29 in good health.

This chain connects TRBV20-1 to TRBJ1-3; D gene unclear. The CDR3 extends over 11 amino acids. CDR1 DFQATT and CDR2 SNEGSKA come from the germline V gene (reference sequence). V was pared by 7 bases and J by 1 base, with 5 bases between. In nucleotides, the CDR3 is TGCAGTGTTACGTCTGGAAACACCATATATTTT. Translated: CSVTSGNTIYF.

The chain is built from TRBV6-1 and TRBJ2-3; D is possibly TRBD1 or TRBD2 (5 bases each). Trimming shortened V by 11 bases and J by 0 bases, and 9 bases separated the two germline ends. The CDR3 has 12 amino acids. Germline V gives CDR1 MNHNS, CDR2 SASEGT. The CDR3 sequence is CAGDASTDTQYF. CDR3 coding DNA: TGTGCCGGGGACGCTAGCACAGATACGCAGTATTTT.

The chain uses TRBV10-1 and TRBJ2-2; TRBD1 or TRBD2 may be the D gene (5 bases each). V lost 5 bases and J 7 bases, leaving 17 bases between the germline ends. Germline assignment: CDR1 WNHNN and CDR2 SYGVQD (reference sequence). This CDR3 region has 15 residues. This chain's CDR3 is CASSRTGTGSGELFF. In nucleotides, the CDR3 is TGCGCCAGCAGTCGAACCGGGACGGGGAGCGGGGAGCTGTTTTTT.

The chain joins TRBV18 to TRBJ1-1; tentative D call: TRBD1 (5 bases). Germline-derived CDR1 and CDR2 are KGHSH and LQKENI. V lost 0 bases and J lost 5, with 10 bases in between. This CDR3 has 14 residues. CDR3 amino acids: CASSPPPGMTEAFF. The CDR3 bases are TGTGCCAGCTCACCACCGCCAGGGATGACTGAAGCTTTCTTT. Full variable domain (rest looked up from reference TRBV18 and TRBJ1-1): NAGVMQNPRHLVRRRGQEARLRCSPMKGHSHVYWYRQLPEEGLKFMVYLQKENIIDESGMPKERFSAEFPKEGPSILRIQQVVRGDSAAYFCASSPPPGMTEAFFGQGTRLTVV.

The V gene is TRBV30, the J gene TRBJ2-2; 7 nucleotides align to TRBD1. The germline gives CDR1 GTSNPN, CDR2 SVGIG (reference sequence). V lost 2 bases to trimming and J lost 5 bases; unmatched junction nucleotides: 5. This CDR3 is built from 14 residues. CDR3 sequence: CAWSIGGGTGELFF. Written as DNA, the CDR3 is TGTGCCTGGAGTATAGGGGGCGGTACCGGGGAGCTGTTTTTT.

The chain recombines TRBV27 with TRBJ2-2; D is perhaps TRBD1 or TRBD2 (5 bases each). Trimming removed 6 bases at V and 6 bases at J, with 11 bases between. Germline assignment: CDR1 MNHEY and CDR2 SMNVEV (reference sequence). The CDR3 spans 13 residues. CDR3 protein: CASRRGAPGELFF. The CDR3 DNA is TGTGCCAGCAGACGGGGCGCACCCGGGGAGCTGTTTTTT.

The chain is built from TRBV18 and TRBJ1-2; D is undetermined. The CDR3 spans 13 residues. Deletions cut 6 bases from V and 2 bases from J, with 10 bases between. Germline lookup yields CDR1 KGHSH and CDR2 LQKENI. This chain's CDR3 is CASSSGRNYGYTF. CDR3 DNA: TGTGCCAGCTCTTCCGGTAGAAACTATGGCTACACCTTC.

This chain connects TRBV9 to TRBJ2-5, with TRBD2 as a possible D gene (7 bases). There are 15 residues in the CDR3. V was pared by 0 bases and J by 4 bases, with 13 bases between. Germline CDR1 SGDLS, CDR2 YYNGEE. CDR3 sequence: CASSVATGRVETQYF. The CDR3 DNA reads TGTGCCAGCAGCGTAGCTACAGGGAGGGTAGAGACCCAGTACTTC.

The CDR3, as DNA: TGTGCCAGCAGCTTATCGTCTCAGGGGTCACAGCCCCAGCATTTT. The encoded protein is CASSLSSQGSQPQHF. The genes are TRBV7-9 and TRBJ1-5, with D maybe TRBD1 (6 bases). There are 15 residues in the CDR3. Germline CDR1 reads SEHNR; CDR2 reads FQNEAQ (reference sequence). Trimming cost V 2 bases and J 7 bases, with 15 bases left between them.

V gene TRBV14 combines with J gene TRBJ2-2; D is ambiguous. Looked up from germline, CDR1 is SGHDN and CDR2 is FVKESK. CDR3 length: 15 amino acids. Trimming took off 3 bases at V and 4 bases at J, with 12 bases between the two ends. The CDR3 reads CASSQVPMGTGELFF. In DNA, the CDR3 is TGTGCCAGCAGCCAGGTTCCGATGGGCACCGGGGAGCTGTTTTTT.

The V call is TRBV18, the J call TRBJ1-2, with D maybe TRBD1 (5 bases). The germline CDR1 and CDR2 sequences are KGHSH and LQKENI. V lost 0 bases to trimming and J lost 4 bases, with 6 bases between them. The CDR3 totals 13 residues. The CDR3 is CASSPPTAYGYTF. CDR3 DNA: TGTGCCAGCTCACCACCGACAGCCTATGGCTACACCTTC. The whole variable domain, filled in from reference TRBV18 and TRBJ1-2, reads NAGVMQNPRHLVRRRGQEARLRCSPMKGHSHVYWYRQLPEEGLKFMVYLQKENIIDESGMPKERFSAEFPKEGPSILRIQQVVRGDSAAYFCASSPPTAYGYTFGSGTRLTVV.

The chain is built from TRBV6-1 and TRBJ1-1, with D perhaps TRBD1 (6 bases). The CDR3 sequence is 14 residues long. The germline V and J ends were trimmed by 6 bases and 6 bases, with 17 bases remaining between them. Germline V lookup: CDR1 MNHNS, CDR2 SASEGT. The CDR3 nucleotides are TGTGCCAGCAGAGCCTCTCGAGGGGGACCTGAAGCTTTCTTT. Amino acids: CASRASRGGPEAFF.

The chain joins TRBV30 to TRBJ2-1, with no clear D. Trimming removed 1 base at V and 9 bases at J, with 10 bases between. Germline values: CDR1 GTSNPN, CDR2 SVGIG (reference sequence). The CDR3 consists of 12 residues. The CDR3 bases are TGTGCCTGGAGTGGAATACATGCTGAGCAGTTCTTC. It yields the protein CAWSGIHAEQFF.

The rearrangement uses TRBV5-4 and TRBJ2-3; 9 nucleotides agree with TRBD1. Looked up from germline, CDR1 is SGHNT and CDR2 is YYREEE (reference sequence). Trimming removed 0 bases from V and 4 bases from J; junction bases left unmatched: 6. The CDR3 sequence is 16 residues long. CDR3 region: CASSLAGTGIPDTQYF. In DNA, the CDR3 is TGTGCCAGCAGCTTGGCCGGGACAGGGATCCCAGATACGCAGTATTTT.

This sequence joins TRBV7-8 and TRBJ1-2, with D uncertain. V lost 5 bases, J lost 0 bases, and 13 bases lay in between. There are 15 residues in the CDR3. Looked up from germline, CDR1 is SGHVS and CDR2 is FQNEAQ. The CDR3 DNA reads TGTGCCAGCAGCCCTGACGCCGTAGCTAACTATGGCTACACCTTC. Its translation is CASSPDAVANYGYTF.

The genes are TRBV5-5 and TRBJ2-5, with D maybe TRBD1 (6 bases). CDR1 SGHKS and CDR2 YYEKEE come from the germline V gene (reference sequence). CDR3 length equals 14 residues. With 3 bases removed from V and 2 bases from J, the gap between germline ends came to 11 bases. Written as DNA, the CDR3 is TGTGCCAGCAGCTCTTTGGGGGCTCAAGAGACCCAGTACTTC. Protein: CASSSLGAQETQYF.